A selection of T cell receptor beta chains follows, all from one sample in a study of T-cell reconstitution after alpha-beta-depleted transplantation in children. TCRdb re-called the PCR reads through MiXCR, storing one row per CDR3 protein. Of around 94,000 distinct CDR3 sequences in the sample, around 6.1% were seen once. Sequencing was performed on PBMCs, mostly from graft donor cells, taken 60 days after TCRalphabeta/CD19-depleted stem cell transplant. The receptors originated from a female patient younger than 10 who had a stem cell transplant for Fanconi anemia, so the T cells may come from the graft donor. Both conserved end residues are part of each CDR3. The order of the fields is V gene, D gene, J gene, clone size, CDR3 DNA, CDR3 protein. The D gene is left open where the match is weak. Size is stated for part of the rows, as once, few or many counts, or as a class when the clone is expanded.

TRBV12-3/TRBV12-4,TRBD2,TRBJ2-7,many,TGTGCCAGCAGTTACACTAGCGGGTCGGCCGAGCAGTACTTC,CASSYTSGSAEQYF
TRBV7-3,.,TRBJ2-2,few,TGTGCCAGCAGCTTAAATACGGCAGGCTACGGGGAGCTGTTTTTT,CASSLNTAGYGELFF
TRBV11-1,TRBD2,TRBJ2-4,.,TGTGCCAGCAGCTTAGGAGTAACCCCGGGAGGGGGAAAAAACATTCAGTACTTC,CASSLGVTPGGGKNIQYF
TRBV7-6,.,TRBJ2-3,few,TGTGCCAGCAGTTTTACAGGGGAGGGAGATACGCAGTATTTT,CASSFTGEGDTQYF
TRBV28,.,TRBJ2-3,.,TGTGCCAGCAGCCGGACCTCCTTTCTCACAGATACGCAGTATTTT,CASSRTSFLTDTQYF
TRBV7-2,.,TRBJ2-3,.,TGTGCCAGCAGCTTAGGGCTCGATACGCAGTATTTT,CASSLGLDTQYF
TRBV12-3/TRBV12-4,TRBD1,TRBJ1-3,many,TGTGCCAGCATGTTAGTTGGGACAGGCTTAAACACCATATATTTT,CASMLVGTGLNTIYF
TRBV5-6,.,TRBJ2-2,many,TGTGCCAGCAGCTTGGGGGGGGCGCGGAAGACCGGGGAGCTGTTTTTT,CASSLGGARKTGELFF
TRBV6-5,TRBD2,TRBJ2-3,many,TGTGCCAGCAGGTCCCAACTAGCGGGAGTTGGCGCAGATACGCAGTATTTT,CASRSQLAGVGADTQYF
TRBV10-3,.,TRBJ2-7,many,TGTGCCATCACCAATAGCCTAAACTCCTACGAGCAGTACTTC,CAITNSLNSYEQYF
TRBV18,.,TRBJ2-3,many,TGTGCCAGCTCACCGACGGGAGCGGCAGATACGCAGTATTTT,CASSPTGAADTQYF
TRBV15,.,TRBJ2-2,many,TGTGCCACCAGCAGCGGGGGCCCGAACACCGGGGAGCTGTTTTTT,CATSSGGPNTGELFF
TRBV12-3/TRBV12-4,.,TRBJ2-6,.,TGTGCCAGCAGTTCCAGGGGCTCTGGGGCCAACGTCCTGACTTTC,CASSSRGSGANVLTF
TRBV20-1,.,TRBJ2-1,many,TGCAGTGCTAGAGATCGAGCCTTGAAGCAGTTCTTC,CSARDRALKQFF
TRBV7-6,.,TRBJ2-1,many,TGTGCCAGCAGCTTAAATTACGGGAGAGACAATGAGCAGTTCTTC,CASSLNYGRDNEQFF
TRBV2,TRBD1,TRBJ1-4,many,TGTGCCAGCAGTACAGGACAGGGGAGGGAAAAACTGTTTTTT,CASSTGQGREKLFF
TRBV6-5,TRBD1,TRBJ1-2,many,TGTGCCAGCAGTTACGGACGACAGGGGGGTACTAACTATGGCTACACCTTC,CASSYGRQGGTNYGYTF
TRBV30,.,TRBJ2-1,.,TGTGCCTGGAGCCATTACTCCTACAATGAGCAGTTCTTC,CAWSHYSYNEQFF
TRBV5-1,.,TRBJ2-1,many,TGCGCCAGCAGCGGAAGTTTTGAGCAGTTCTTC,CASSGSFEQFF
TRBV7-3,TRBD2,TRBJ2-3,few,TGTGCCAGCAGCTTAACAAGGGTAGCGGGAATCACAGATACGCAGTATTTT,CASSLTRVAGITDTQYF
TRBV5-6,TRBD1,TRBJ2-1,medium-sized,TGTGCCAGCACCCAAGAGGTGCCGGGACAGGGATACAATGAGCAGTTCTTC,CASTQEVPGQGYNEQFF
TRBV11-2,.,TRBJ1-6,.,TGTGCCAGCAGCTTAAAAACGGTGTCACCCCTCCACTTT,CASSLKTVSPLHF
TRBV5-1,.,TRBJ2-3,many,TGCGCCAGCAGCTTGGAACAGGGAGGGAGTAGCACAGATACGCAGTATTTT,CASSLEQGGSSTDTQYF
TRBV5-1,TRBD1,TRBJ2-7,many,TGCGCCAGCAGCTTATCGGACAGGGCGGCCCACTACGAGCAGTACTTC,CASSLSDRAAHYEQYF
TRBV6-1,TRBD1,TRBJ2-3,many,TGTGCCAGCGGGGCGACAGGGGTCACAGATACGCAGTATTTT,CASGATGVTDTQYF
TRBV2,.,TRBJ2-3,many,TGTGCCAGCAGTGATGTCCCAGGAGATACGCAGTATTTT,CASSDVPGDTQYF
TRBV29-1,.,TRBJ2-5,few,TGCAGCGTTCTTAGCCGTATTCGGGGCCAAGAGACCCAGTACTTC,CSVLSRIRGQETQYF
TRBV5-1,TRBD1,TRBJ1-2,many,TGCGCCAGCAGCCTACCGGGACAGGGGAATGGCTACACCTTC,CASSLPGQGNGYTF
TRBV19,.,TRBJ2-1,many,TGTGCCAGTAGTATGACGGGACCCCATTCCTACAATGAGCAGTTCTTC,CASSMTGPHSYNEQFF
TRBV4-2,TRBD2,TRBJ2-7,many,TGTGCCAGCAGCCAAGAAGCGGGGATACTCTCCTACGAGCAGTACTTC,CASSQEAGILSYEQYF
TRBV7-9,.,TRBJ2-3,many,TGTGCCAGCAGCTTCGGGGGTAGGACAGATACGCAGTATTTT,CASSFGGRTDTQYF
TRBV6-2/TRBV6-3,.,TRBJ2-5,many,TGTGCCAGCCGAGTTCGAACAGAATTACAAGAGACCCAGTACTTC,CASRVRTELQETQYF
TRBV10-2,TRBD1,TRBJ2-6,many,TGCGCCAGCAGTGCAGGGGGATTCTCTGGGGCCAACGTCCTGACTTTC,CASSAGGFSGANVLTF
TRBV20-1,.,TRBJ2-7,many,TGCAGTGCTAGAGATCAGGTGGCGCAAAAGTACGAGCAGTACTTC,CSARDQVAQKYEQYF
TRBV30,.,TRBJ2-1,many,TGTGCCTGGAACCCCGGGACTTACAATGAGCAGTTCTTC,CAWNPGTYNEQFF
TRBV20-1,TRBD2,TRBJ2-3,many,TGCAGTGCGGGAGTGGGGGGCCCGGGACTAGTGTTCCTGGATACGCAGTATTTT,CSAGVGGPGLVFLDTQYF
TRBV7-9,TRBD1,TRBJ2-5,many,TGTGCCAGCAGCCCGGACAGGAGGAACACTCGAGAGACCCAGTACTTC,CASSPDRRNTRETQYF
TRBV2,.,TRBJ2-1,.,TGTGCCACTCTTCTAGCGTCTGCCAATGAGCAGTTCTTC,CATLLASANEQFF
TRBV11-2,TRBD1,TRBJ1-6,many,TGTGCCAGCAGCCAAAACAGGGGATTCTCACCCCTCCACTTT,CASSQNRGFSPLHF
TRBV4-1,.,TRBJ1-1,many,TGCGCCAGCAGCCAAGGCCCTCCACGCTCAGGGATACAAGGTTGGGCTTTCTTT,CASSQGPPRSGIQGWAFF
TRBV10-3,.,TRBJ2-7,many,TGTGCCATCAGTTATGCGGAGGGCGAGCAGTACTTC,CAISYAEGEQYF
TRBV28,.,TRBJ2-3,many,TGTGCCAGCAGCCCGACTGGGGGGAGAACGCAGTATTTT,CASSPTGGRTQYF
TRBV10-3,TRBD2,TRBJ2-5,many,TGTGCCACCCGCCTAGCGGGGCAAGAGACCCAGTACTTC,CATRLAGQETQYF
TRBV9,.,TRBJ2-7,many,TGTGCCAGCAGCGCGCCTGGGGCCTACGAGCAGTACTTC,CASSAPGAYEQYF
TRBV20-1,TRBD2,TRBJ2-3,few,TGCAGTGCTGTGACTAGCGGGGGCACAGATACGCAGTATTTT,CSAVTSGGTDTQYF
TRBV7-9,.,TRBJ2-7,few,TGTGCCAGCACCAAACTAGGCTCCTACGAGCAGTACTTC,CASTKLGSYEQYF
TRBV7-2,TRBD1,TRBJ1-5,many,TGTGCCAGCAGCTTATTGGGGACAGGGGTGGGACAGCCCCAGCATTTT,CASSLLGTGVGQPQHF
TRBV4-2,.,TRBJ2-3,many,TGTGCCAGCAGCCCCACGACCTCAGATACGCAGTATTTT,CASSPTTSDTQYF